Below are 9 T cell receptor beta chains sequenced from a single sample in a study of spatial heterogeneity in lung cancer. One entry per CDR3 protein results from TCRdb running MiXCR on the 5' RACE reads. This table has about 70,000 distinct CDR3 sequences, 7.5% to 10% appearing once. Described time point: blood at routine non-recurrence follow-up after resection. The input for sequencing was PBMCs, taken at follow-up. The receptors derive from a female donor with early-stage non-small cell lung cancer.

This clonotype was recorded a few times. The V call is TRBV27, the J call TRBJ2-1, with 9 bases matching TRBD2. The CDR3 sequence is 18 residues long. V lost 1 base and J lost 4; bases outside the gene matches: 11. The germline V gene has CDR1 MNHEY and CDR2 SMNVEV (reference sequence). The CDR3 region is CASSLFGVAGAYYNEQFF. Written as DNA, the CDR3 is TGTGCCAGCAGTTTATTCGGGGTAGCGGGAGCGTATTACAATGAGCAGTTCTTC.

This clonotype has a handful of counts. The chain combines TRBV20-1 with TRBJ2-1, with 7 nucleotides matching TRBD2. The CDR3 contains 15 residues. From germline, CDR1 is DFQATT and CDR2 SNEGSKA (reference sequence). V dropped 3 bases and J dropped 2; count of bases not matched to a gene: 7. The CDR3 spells CSASRGSRTYNEQFF. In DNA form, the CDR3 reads TGCAGTGCTAGTCGCGGGAGTAGGACCTACAATGAGCAGTTCTTC.

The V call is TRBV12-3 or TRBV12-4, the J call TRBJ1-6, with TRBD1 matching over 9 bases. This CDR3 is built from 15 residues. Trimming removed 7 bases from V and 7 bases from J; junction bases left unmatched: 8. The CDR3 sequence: CASNIHGQGNSPLHF. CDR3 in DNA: TGTGCCAGCAACATTCACGGACAGGGGAATTCACCCCTCCACTTT.

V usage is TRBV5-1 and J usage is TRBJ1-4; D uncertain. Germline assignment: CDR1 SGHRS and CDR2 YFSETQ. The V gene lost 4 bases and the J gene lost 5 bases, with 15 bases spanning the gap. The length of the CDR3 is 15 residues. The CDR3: CASSVANPRNEKLFF. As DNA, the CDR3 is TGCGCCAGCAGCGTAGCTAACCCCAGAAATGAAAAACTGTTTTTT.

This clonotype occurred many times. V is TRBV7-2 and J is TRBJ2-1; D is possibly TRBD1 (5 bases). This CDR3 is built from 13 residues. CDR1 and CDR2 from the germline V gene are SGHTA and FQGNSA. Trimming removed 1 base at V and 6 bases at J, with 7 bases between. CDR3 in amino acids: CASSLVGVNEQFF. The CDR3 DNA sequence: TGTGCCAGCAGCTTAGTAGGGGTCAATGAGCAGTTCTTC.

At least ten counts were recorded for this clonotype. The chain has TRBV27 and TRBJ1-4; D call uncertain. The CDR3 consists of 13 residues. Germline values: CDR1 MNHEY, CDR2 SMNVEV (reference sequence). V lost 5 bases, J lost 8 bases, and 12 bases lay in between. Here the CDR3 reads CASSTRLGEKLFF. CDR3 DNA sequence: TGTGCCAGCAGTACCAGACTGGGGGAAAAACTGTTTTTT.

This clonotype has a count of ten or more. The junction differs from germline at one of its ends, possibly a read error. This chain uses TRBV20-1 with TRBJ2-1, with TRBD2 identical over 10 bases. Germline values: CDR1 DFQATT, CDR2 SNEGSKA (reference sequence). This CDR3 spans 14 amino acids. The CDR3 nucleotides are TGCAGTGCAAAGCGCCCGGGACTAGCGCTAATGGGGATCTTC. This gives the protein CSAKRPGLALMGIF.

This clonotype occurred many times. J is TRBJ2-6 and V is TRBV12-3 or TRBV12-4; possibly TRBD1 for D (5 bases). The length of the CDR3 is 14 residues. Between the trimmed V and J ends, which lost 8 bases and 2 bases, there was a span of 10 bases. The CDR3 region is CASVQGTGANVLTF. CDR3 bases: TGTGCCAGCGTCCAGGGAACTGGGGCCAACGTCCTGACTTTC.

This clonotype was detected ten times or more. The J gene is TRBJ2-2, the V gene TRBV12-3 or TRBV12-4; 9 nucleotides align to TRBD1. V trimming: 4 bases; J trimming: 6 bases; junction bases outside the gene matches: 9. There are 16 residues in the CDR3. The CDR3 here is CASSSNPGQGPGELFF. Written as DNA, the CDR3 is TGTGCCAGCAGTTCAAACCCGGGACAGGGTCCCGGGGAGCTGTTTTTT.